This T cell receptor (beta chain) came from a study of Tregs in tolerant kidney transplant recipients. Thawed PBMCs were FACS-sorted into unstimulated CD4+CD25+CD127- regulatory T cells, CD4+CD25- non-regulatory cells, CD4 and CD8 cells. Only in-frame clones appear in the TCRdb table, and some are missing; sequencing was by immunoSEQ multiplex PCR. Of over 60,000 clones listed, 95% to 98% were seen once; the top ten hold around 0.51%. Germline V gene sequence: CDR1 GTSNPN, CDR2 SVGIG (reference sequence). J gave up 4 bases and V 0 bases, and 1 base lay outside the gene matches. The CDR3 loop spans 15 amino acids. Study-level findings and limits: Biological reproducibility was not directly addressed in this study. Tregs expanded with activated donor B cells seemed most donor-specific.

To note about this clone: Its antigen is unknown. Other DNA sequences in the same sample also yield this CDR3.

The sequences come from CD4+ T cells from blood, collected before the transplant. The receptor was derived from a human donor who received a combined kidney and bone marrow transplant. The chain couples TRBV30 to TRBJ2-2; 11 bases fit TRBD2. CDR3 in amino acids: CAWSVLAGGTGELFF. In nucleotides, the CDR3 is TGTGCCTGGAGTGTCCTAGCGGGGGGCACCGGGGAGCTGTTTTTT.